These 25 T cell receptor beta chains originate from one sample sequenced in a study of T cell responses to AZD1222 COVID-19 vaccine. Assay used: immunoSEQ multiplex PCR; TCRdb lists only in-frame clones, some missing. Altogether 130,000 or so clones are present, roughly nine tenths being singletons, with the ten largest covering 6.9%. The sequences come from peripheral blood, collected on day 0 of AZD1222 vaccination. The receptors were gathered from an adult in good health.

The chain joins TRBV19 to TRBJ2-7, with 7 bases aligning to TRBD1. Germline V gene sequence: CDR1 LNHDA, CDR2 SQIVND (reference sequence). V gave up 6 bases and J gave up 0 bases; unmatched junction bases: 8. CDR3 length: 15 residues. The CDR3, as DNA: TGTGCCAGTAGAGAGGGGGCCCGAGTCTCCTACGAGCAGTACTTC. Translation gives CASREGARVSYEQYF.

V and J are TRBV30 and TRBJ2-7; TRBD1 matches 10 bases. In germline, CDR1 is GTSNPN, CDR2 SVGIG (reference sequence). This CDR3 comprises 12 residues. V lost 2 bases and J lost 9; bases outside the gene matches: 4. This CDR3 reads CAWSQTGGGQYF. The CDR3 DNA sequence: TGTGCCTGGAGTCAGACAGGGGGCGGGCAGTACTTC.

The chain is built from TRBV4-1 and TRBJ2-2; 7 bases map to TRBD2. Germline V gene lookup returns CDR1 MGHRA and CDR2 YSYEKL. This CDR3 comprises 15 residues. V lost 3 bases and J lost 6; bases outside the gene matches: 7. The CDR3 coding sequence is TGCGCCAGCAGCCAGACCAGACTAGCCGCCGGGGAGCTGTTTTTT. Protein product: CASSQTRLAAGELFF.

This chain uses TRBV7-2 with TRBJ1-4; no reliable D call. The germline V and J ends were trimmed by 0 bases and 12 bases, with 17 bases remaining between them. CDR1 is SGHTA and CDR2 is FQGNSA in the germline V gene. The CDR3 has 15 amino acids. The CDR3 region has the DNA TGTGCCAGCAGCTTAGCGGTAGGGCAGTCCCAACAACTGTTTTTT. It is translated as CASSLAVGQSQQLFF.

This CDR3 is CASSLNIGQGPHEQYF. CDR3 bases: TGTGCCAGCAGTTTAAATATCGGTCAGGGGCCCCACGAGCAGTACTTC. The chain is built from TRBV27 and TRBJ2-7; a possible D gene is TRBD1 (6 bases). Trimming took 2 bases from V and 5 from J, leaving 19 bases between them. This CDR3 region has 16 residues. Germline loops: CDR1 MNHEY, CDR2 SMNVEV (reference sequence).

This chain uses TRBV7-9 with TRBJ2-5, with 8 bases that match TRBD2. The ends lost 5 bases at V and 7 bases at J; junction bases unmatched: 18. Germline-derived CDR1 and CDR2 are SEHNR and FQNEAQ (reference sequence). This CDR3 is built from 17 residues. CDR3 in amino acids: CASSPQPAGAPEGTQYF. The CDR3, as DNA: TGTGCCAGCAGCCCGCAGCCAGCGGGGGCCCCCGAGGGGACCCAGTACTTC.

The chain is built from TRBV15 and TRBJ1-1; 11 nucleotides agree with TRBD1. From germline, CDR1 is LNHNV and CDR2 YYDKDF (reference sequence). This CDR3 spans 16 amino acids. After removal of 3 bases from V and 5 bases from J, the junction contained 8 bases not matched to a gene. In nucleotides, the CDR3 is TGTGCCACCAGCAGGAGATCCGGGACAGGGGGTACTGAAGCTTTCTTT. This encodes CATSRRSGTGGTEAFF.

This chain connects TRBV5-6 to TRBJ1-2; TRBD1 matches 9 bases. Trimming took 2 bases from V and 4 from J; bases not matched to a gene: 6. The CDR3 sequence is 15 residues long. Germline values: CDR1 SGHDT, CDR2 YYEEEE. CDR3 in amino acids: CASSFAGQGVYGYTF. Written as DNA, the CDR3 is TGTGCCAGCAGCTTTGCGGGACAGGGTGTCTATGGCTACACCTTC.

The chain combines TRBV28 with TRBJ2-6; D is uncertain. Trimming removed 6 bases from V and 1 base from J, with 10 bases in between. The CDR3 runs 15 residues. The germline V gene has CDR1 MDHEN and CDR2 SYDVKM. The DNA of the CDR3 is TGTGCCAGCAGATCTGGGTTTTCTGGGGCCAACGTCCTGACTTTC. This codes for CASRSGFSGANVLTF. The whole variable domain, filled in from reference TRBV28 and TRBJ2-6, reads DVKVTQSSRYLVKRTGEKVFLECVQDMDHENMFWYRQDPGLGLRLIYFSYDVKMKEKGDIPEGYSVSREKKERFSLILESASTNQTSMYLCASRSGFSGANVLTFGAGSRLTVL.

This chain's CDR3 is CAWSPIRAGGYTF. The CDR3 bases are TGTGCCTGGAGCCCCATAAGGGCAGGTGGCTACACCTTC. The chain has TRBV30 and TRBJ1-2; unclear D gene. The CDR3 length is 13 residues. Germline CDR1 is GTSNPN and CDR2 is SVGIG (reference sequence). V was shortened by 3 bases and J by 7 bases, with 15 bases between the two germline ends.

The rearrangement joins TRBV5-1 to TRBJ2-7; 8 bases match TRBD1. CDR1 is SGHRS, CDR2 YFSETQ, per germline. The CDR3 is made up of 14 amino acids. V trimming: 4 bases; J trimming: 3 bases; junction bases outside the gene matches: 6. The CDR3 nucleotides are TGCGCCAGCAGCAGCAGACAGGGGTACTACGAGCAGTACTTC. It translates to CASSSRQGYYEQYF.

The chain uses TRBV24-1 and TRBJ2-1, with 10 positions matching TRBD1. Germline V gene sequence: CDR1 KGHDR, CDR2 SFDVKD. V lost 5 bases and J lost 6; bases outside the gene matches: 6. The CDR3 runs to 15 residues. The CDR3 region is CATSALGQGSNEQFF. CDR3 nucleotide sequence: TGTGCCACCAGTGCCCTGGGACAGGGGAGCAATGAGCAGTTCTTC.

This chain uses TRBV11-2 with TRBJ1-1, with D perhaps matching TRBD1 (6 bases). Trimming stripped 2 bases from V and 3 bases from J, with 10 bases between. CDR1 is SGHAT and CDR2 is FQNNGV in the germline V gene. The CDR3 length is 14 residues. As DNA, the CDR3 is TGTGCCAGCAGCTTACAAGGGGGGTACACTGAAGCTTTCTTT. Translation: CASSLQGGYTEAFF. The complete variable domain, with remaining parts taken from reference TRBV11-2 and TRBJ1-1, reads EAGVAQSPRYKIIEKRQSVAFWCNPISGHATLYWYQQILGQGPKLLIQFQNNGVVDDSQLPKDRFSAERLKGVDSTLKIQPAKLEDSAVYLCASSLQGGYTEAFFGQGTRLTVV.

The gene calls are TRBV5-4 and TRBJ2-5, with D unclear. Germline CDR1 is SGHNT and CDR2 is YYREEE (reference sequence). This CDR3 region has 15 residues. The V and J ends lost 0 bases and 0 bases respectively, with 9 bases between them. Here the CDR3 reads CASSLGSEYQETQYF. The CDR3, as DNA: TGTGCCAGCAGCTTGGGGTCGGAGTACCAAGAGACCCAGTACTTC.

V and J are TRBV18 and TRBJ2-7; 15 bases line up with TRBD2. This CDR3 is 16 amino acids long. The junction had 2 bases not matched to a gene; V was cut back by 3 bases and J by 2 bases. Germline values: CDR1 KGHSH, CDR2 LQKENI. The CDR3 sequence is CASSPGLAGGTYEQYF. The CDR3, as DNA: TGTGCCAGCTCACCGGGACTAGCGGGGGGAACCTACGAGCAGTACTTC.

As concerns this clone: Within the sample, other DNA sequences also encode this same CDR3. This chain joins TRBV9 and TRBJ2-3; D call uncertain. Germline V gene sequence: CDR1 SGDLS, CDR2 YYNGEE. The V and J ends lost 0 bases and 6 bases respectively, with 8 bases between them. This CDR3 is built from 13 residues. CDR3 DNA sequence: TGTGCCAGCAGCGTAGCGAGCCCGGATACGCAGTATTTT. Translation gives CASSVASPDTQYF.

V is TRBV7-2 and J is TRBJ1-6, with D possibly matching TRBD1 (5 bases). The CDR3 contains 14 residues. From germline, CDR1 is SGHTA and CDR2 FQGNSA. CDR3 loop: CAVTNGGNNSPLHF. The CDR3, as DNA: TGTGCTGTGACCAATGGGGGAAATAATTCACCCCTCCACTTT.

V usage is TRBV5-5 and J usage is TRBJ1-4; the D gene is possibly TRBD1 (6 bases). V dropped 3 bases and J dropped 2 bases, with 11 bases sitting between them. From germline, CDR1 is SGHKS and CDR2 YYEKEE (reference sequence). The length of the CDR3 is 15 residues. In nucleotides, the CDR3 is TGTGCCAGCAGCTCCCCGGGGGCTACTAATGAAAAACTGTTTTTT. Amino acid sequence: CASSSPGATNEKLFF. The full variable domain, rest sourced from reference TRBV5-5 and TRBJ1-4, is DAGVTQSPTHLIKTRGQQVTLRCSPISGHKSVSWYQQVLGQGPQFIFQYYEKEERGRGNFPDRFSARQFPNYSSELNVNALLLGDSALYLCASSSPGATNEKLFFGSGTQLSVL.

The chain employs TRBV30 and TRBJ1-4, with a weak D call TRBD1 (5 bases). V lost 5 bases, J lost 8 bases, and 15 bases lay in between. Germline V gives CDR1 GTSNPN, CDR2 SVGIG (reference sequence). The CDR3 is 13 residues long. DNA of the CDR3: TGTGCCTGGTCCGAGGGGCTGAGGGAAAAACTGTTTTTT. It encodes CAWSEGLREKLFF.

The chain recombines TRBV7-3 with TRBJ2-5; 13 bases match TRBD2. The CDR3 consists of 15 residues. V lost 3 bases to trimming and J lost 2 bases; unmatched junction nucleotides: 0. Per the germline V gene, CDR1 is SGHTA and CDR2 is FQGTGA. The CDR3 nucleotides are TGTGCCAGCAGCTTGGGACTAGCGGGGCAAGAGACCCAGTACTTC. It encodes CASSLGLAGQETQYF.

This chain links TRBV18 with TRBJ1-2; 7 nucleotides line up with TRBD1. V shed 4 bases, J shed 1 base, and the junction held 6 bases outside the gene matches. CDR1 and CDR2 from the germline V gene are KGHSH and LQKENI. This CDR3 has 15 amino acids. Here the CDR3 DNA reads TGTGCCAGCTCACTCGGGACAGAAGTTAACTATGGCTACACCTTC. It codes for CASSLGTEVNYGYTF. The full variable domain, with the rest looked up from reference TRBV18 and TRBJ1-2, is NAGVMQNPRHLVRRRGQEARLRCSPMKGHSHVYWYRQLPEEGLKFMVYLQKENIIDESGMPKERFSAEFPKEGPSILRIQQVVRGDSAAYFCASSLGTEVNYGYTFGSGTRLTVV.

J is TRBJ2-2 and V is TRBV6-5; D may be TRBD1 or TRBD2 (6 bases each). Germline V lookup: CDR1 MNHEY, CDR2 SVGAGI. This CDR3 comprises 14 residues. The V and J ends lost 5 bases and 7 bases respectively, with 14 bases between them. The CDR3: CASSQQGGNGELFF. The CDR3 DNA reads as TGTGCCAGCAGTCAACAGGGAGGAAACGGGGAGCTGTTTTTT.

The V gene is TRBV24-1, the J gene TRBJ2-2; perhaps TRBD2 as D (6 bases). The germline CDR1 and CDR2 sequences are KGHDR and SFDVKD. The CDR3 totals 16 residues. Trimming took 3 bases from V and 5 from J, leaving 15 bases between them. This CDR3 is CATSDHKRGFTGELFF. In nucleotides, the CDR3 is TGTGCCACCAGTGATCATAAACGGGGGTTTACCGGGGAGCTGTTTTTT.

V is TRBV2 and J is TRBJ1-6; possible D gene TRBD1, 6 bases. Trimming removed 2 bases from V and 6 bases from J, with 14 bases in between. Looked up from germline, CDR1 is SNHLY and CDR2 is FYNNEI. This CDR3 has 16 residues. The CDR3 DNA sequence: TGTGCCAGCAGTGAACGTTTTAGCAGGGGTAATTCACCCCTCCACTTT. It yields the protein CASSERFSRGNSPLHF.

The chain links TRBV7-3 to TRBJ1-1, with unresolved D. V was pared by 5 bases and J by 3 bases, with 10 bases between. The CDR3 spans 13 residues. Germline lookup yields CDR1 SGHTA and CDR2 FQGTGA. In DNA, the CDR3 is TGTGCCAGCAGCGAGGAGTTATACACTGAAGCTTTCTTT. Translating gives CASSEELYTEAFF.